Listed below are T cell receptor beta chains from one sample, sequenced in a study of identical twins. TCRdb processed the 5' RACE reads anew with MiXCR; each CDR3 protein has one entry. The sample contains 400,000 to 550,000 distinct CDR3 sequences, roughly an eighth of which appear only once. Separately, the same data were catalogued under a study of yellow fever vaccine responses in identical twins.

Sequencing input: CD4+ T cells sorted from blood. The receptors shown here come from a woman between 18 and 30 years old in good health. CDR3s include the opening cysteine and the closing phenylalanine or tryptophan. A D gene is named only where the DNA matches it firmly. A clone size is listed for some rows: how often the clone was seen (once, few, many), or a class if it is expanded.

V: TRBV6-1; D: .; J: TRBJ2-7; size: .; CDR3: CASLGQFSYEQYF; DNA: TGTGCCAGCCTAGGACAGTTCTCCTACGAGCAGTACTTC
V: TRBV18; D: .; J: TRBJ2-2; size: .; CDR3: CASSPPGLANTGELFF; DNA: TGTGCCAGCTCACCACCGGGACTCGCGAACACCGGGGAGCTGTTTTTT
V: TRBV6-2/TRBV6-3; D: .; J: TRBJ2-5; size: .; CDR3: CASSYGTGWGETQYF; DNA: TGTGCCAGCAGTTACGGCACAGGGTGGGGAGAGACCCAGTACTTC
V: TRBV10-3; D: TRBD2; J: TRBJ2-1; size: .; CDR3: CAISESTSGYNEQFF; DNA: TGTGCCATCAGTGAGTCGACTAGCGGCTACAATGAGCAGTTCTTC
V: TRBV5-1; D: .; J: TRBJ1-1; size: many; CDR3: CASSLRVNTEAFF; DNA: TGTGCCAGCAGCTTAAGGGTGAACACTGAAGCTTTCTTT
V: TRBV7-9; D: .; J: TRBJ2-1; size: few; CDR3: CASSSPRRASYNEQFF; DNA: TGTGCCAGCAGCTCCCCACGCCGGGCTTCCTACAATGAGCAGTTCTTC
V: TRBV4-3; D: TRBD1; J: TRBJ2-1; size: many; CDR3: CASSQAGTGGNEQFF; DNA: TGCGCCAGCAGCCAGGCCGGGACAGGGGGTAATGAGCAGTTCTTC
V: TRBV4-3; D: TRBD2; J: TRBJ2-2; size: .; CDR3: CASSQAPGLAELGELFF; DNA: TGCGCCAGCAGCCAAGCCCCTGGGCTAGCGGAGCTCGGGGAGCTGTTTTTT
V: TRBV12-5; D: .; J: TRBJ2-3; size: .; CDR3: CASGRDFGTDTQYF; DNA: TGTGCTAGTGGTCGGGACTTCGGAACAGATACGCAGTATTTT
V: TRBV6-2/TRBV6-3; D: .; J: TRBJ2-7; size: few; CDR3: CASSYPRVGHEQYF; DNA: TGTGCCAGCAGTTACCCCAGGGTTGGCCACGAGCAGTACTTC
V: TRBV20-1; D: TRBD2; J: TRBJ2-3; size: .; CDR3: CSARAKGGWTDTQYF; DNA: TGCAGTGCTAGAGCTAAGGGAGGGTGGACAGATACGCAGTATTTT
V: TRBV24-1; D: .; J: TRBJ2-6; size: many; CDR3: CATSPYAGANVLTF; DNA: TGTGCCACCAGTCCCTATGCTGGGGCCAACGTCCTGACTTTC
V: TRBV11-2; D: TRBD2; J: TRBJ2-3; size: .; CDR3: CASSVSGGAGDTQYF; DNA: TGTGCCAGCAGCGTTAGCGGGGGGGCTGGAGATACGCAGTATTTT
V: TRBV7-6; D: TRBD1; J: TRBJ2-1; size: once; CDR3: CASRTGQGGYNEQFF; DNA: TGTGCCAGCAGAACGGGACAGGGGGGATACAATGAGCAGTTCTTC
V: TRBV5-6; D: .; J: TRBJ2-7; size: few; CDR3: CASSFYASYEQYF; DNA: TGTGCCAGCAGCTTCTACGCATCCTACGAGCAGTACTTC
V: TRBV6-1; D: TRBD1; J: TRBJ2-7; size: .; CDR3: CASSRHGTGGPRYEQYF; DNA: TGTGCCAGCAGTAGACACGGGACAGGGGGCCCCCGCTACGAGCAGTACTTC
V: TRBV3-1; D: .; J: TRBJ2-1; size: few; CDR3: CASSQAGGSFHNEQFF; DNA: TGTGCCAGCAGCCAAGCCGGGGGATCTTTCCACAATGAGCAGTTCTTC
V: TRBV7-2; D: TRBD1; J: TRBJ2-7; size: few; CDR3: CASSSGQGAREQYF; DNA: TGTGCCAGCAGCTCAGGACAGGGGGCGCGCGAGCAGTACTTC
V: TRBV19; D: .; J: TRBJ2-2; size: .; CDR3: CASSIDTGIVGELFF; DNA: TGTGCCAGTAGTATAGACACAGGGATCGTCGGGGAGCTGTTTTTT
V: TRBV30; D: .; J: TRBJ1-1; size: few; CDR3: CAWSWGASRTEAFF; DNA: TGTGCCTGGTCTTGGGGGGCTTCGCGAACTGAAGCTTTCTTT
V: TRBV20-1; D: TRBD2; J: TRBJ2-1; size: few; CDR3: CSATQTSGRNNEQFF; DNA: TGCAGTGCTACTCAAACTAGCGGGAGGAACAATGAGCAGTTCTTC
V: TRBV23-1; D: .; J: TRBJ1-5; size: .; CDR3: CASVRGQHF; DNA: TGCGCCAGCGTTAGGGGCCAGCATTTT
V: TRBV5-1; D: .; J: TRBJ2-1; size: many; CDR3: CASSPGFYNEQFF; DNA: TGCGCCAGCAGCCCTGGGTTCTACAATGAGCAGTTCTTC
V: TRBV12-3/TRBV12-4; D: TRBD1; J: TRBJ1-5; size: .; CDR3: CASSDPREGADQPQHF; DNA: TGTGCCAGCAGTGACCCGCGGGAGGGGGCGGACCAGCCCCAGCATTTT
V: TRBV10-3; D: .; J: TRBJ2-2; size: few; CDR3: CATGDPGGHIGELFF; DNA: TGTGCCACAGGGGACCCGGGGGGACACATTGGGGAGCTGTTTTTT
V: TRBV6-1; D: .; J: TRBJ2-3; size: .; CDR3: CASSRRGPDTQYF; DNA: TGTGCCAGCAGTCGACGAGGTCCCGATACGCAGTATTTT
V: TRBV12-3/TRBV12-4; D: .; J: TRBJ1-1; size: .; CDR3: CASKEDRNTEAFF; DNA: TGTGCCAGCAAAGAGGACAGAAACACTGAAGCTTTCTTT
V: TRBV7-2; D: TRBD1; J: TRBJ1-6; size: once; CDR3: CASSDRGPSPLHF; DNA: TGTGCCAGCAGCGACAGGGGCCCTTCACCCCTCCACTTT
V: TRBV28; D: TRBD1; J: TRBJ2-7; size: .; CDR3: CASRSPGTGGQYF; DNA: TGTGCCAGCAGATCCCCTGGGACAGGGGGGCAGTACTTC
V: TRBV9; D: .; J: TRBJ2-2; size: .; CDR3: CASSVATGTKNTGELFF; DNA: TGTGCCAGCAGCGTAGCTACTGGGACAAAGAACACCGGGGAGCTGTTTTTT
V: TRBV3-1; D: .; J: TRBJ1-1; size: many; CDR3: CASSQKRNTEAFF; DNA: TGTGCCAGCAGCCAAAAGCGGAACACTGAAGCTTTCTTT
V: TRBV20-1; D: .; J: TRBJ2-3; size: few; CDR3: CSASGGTHITDTQYF; DNA: TGCAGTGCTAGTGGGGGGACTCATATCACAGATACGCAGTATTTT
V: TRBV3-1; D: .; J: TRBJ2-1; size: .; CDR3: CASSQPPPSLNGQFF; DNA: TGTGCCAGCAGCCAACCTCCCCCCAGCCTCAATGGACAGTTCTTC
V: TRBV7-2; D: TRBD2; J: TRBJ2-3; size: few; CDR3: CASSFTTSGGTDTQYF; DNA: TGTGCCAGCAGCTTTACGACTAGCGGGGGCACAGATACGCAGTATTTT
V: TRBV5-1; D: TRBD2; J: TRBJ2-3; size: .; CDR3: CASSLGGLAGTDTQYF; DNA: TGCGCCAGCAGCTTGGGTGGACTAGCGGGGACAGATACGCAGTATTTT
V: TRBV28; D: TRBD2; J: TRBJ2-1; size: .; CDR3: CASSSPKLAANYNEQFF; DNA: TGTGCCAGCAGTTCTCCCAAACTAGCGGCAAACTACAATGAGCAGTTCTTC
V: TRBV7-2; D: .; J: TRBJ2-3; size: .; CDR3: CASSQETSTDTQYF; DNA: TGTGCCAGCAGCCAGGAAACTAGCACAGATACGCAGTATTTT
V: TRBV5-1; D: .; J: TRBJ2-5; size: .; CDR3: CASSFSPKESQYF; DNA: TGCGCCAGCAGCTTTTCGCCCAAAGAGTCCCAGTACTTC
V: TRBV28; D: .; J: TRBJ2-7; size: many; CDR3: CASSFPKTAPRGSEQYF; DNA: TGTGCCAGCAGTTTCCCAAAGACAGCCCCAAGGGGCTCCGAGCAGTACTTC
V: TRBV5-4; D: TRBD1; J: TRBJ2-5; size: .; CDR3: CASSLPGTGAETQYF; DNA: TGTGCCAGCAGCTTGCCCGGGACAGGGGCAGAGACCCAGTACTTC
V: TRBV5-4; D: TRBD1; J: TRBJ1-5; size: many; CDR3: CASSLAGQINQPQHF; DNA: TGTGCCAGCAGCTTGGCGGGACAGATCAATCAGCCCCAGCATTTT
V: TRBV2; D: .; J: TRBJ2-5; size: few; CDR3: CASISDSPETQYF; DNA: TGTGCCAGCATTTCGGACAGTCCGGAGACCCAGTACTTC
V: TRBV7-9; D: .; J: TRBJ1-1; size: many; CDR3: CASSIAVNTEAFF; DNA: TGTGCCAGCAGCATAGCCGTGAACACTGAAGCTTTCTTT
V: TRBV7-9; D: .; J: TRBJ2-7; size: many; CDR3: CASRSRIGDEQYF; DNA: TGTGCCAGCAGGTCCCGGATCGGGGACGAGCAGTACTTC
V: TRBV7-2; D: .; J: TRBJ2-1; size: .; CDR3: CASSRDIGPYNEQFF; DNA: TGTGCCAGCAGCCGCGACATAGGACCCTACAATGAGCAGTTCTTC
V: TRBV4-2; D: TRBD2; J: TRBJ2-3; size: few; CDR3: CASSQIPSGRYTDTQYF; DNA: TGTGCCAGCAGCCAAATACCTAGCGGGAGGTACACAGATACGCAGTATTTT
V: TRBV5-1; D: TRBD1; J: TRBJ1-2; size: .; CDR3: CASRPTGGMNGYTF; DNA: TGCGCCAGCAGACCGACAGGGGGCATGAATGGCTACACCTTC
V: TRBV23-1; D: TRBD1; J: TRBJ2-2; size: .; CDR3: CASSGRDRYTGELFF; DNA: TGCGCCAGCAGTGGCCGGGACAGATACACCGGGGAGCTGTTTTTT
V: TRBV25-1; D: .; J: TRBJ1-4; size: few; CDR3: CASSETGTPKLFF; DNA: TGTGCCAGCAGTGAAACCGGGACACCAAAACTGTTTTTT
V: TRBV6-1; D: TRBD1; J: TRBJ1-5; size: few; CDR3: CASSWTGGYYQPQHF; DNA: TGTGCCAGCAGCTGGACAGGGGGCTATTATCAGCCCCAGCATTTT
V: TRBV29-1; D: .; J: TRBJ1-5; size: few; CDR3: CSVSDTAGGAQHF; DNA: TGCAGCGTCTCGGACACAGCGGGTGGAGCCCAGCATTTT
V: TRBV7-9; D: TRBD1; J: TRBJ2-7; size: .; CDR3: CASSLGQGYHEQYF; DNA: TGTGCCAGCAGCTTAGGACAGGGGTACCACGAGCAGTACTTC
V: TRBV18; D: .; J: TRBJ2-7; size: few; CDR3: CASSPTGRGQGEQYF; DNA: TGTGCCAGCTCACCCACGGGACGTGGGCAAGGGGAGCAGTACTTC
V: TRBV30; D: .; J: TRBJ2-1; size: .; CDR3: CAWSRVYEQFF; DNA: TGTGCCTGGAGTAGGGTGTATGAGCAGTTCTTC
V: TRBV6-1; D: TRBD1; J: TRBJ2-7; size: .; CDR3: CASSGSGTGEYEQYF; DNA: TGTGCCAGCAGTGGATCCGGGACAGGGGAATACGAGCAGTACTTC